This TCR beta chain was recovered during a study of T-cell reconstitution after alpha-beta-depleted transplantation in children. Broader study findings: Roughly two months post-transplant, alpha-beta T cells reportedly originated from several hundred graft clones that had expanded.

Germline V gene data show CDR1 as SQVTM and CDR2 as ANQGSEA. The length of the CDR3 is 13 residues. Between the trimmed V and J ends, which lost 5 bases and 4 bases, there was a span of 14 bases. The table lists this clonotype with many counts. As yet, its antigen is unknown. Unique molecular identifiers were built into the TCRbeta library. Each CDR3 protein is one row after TCRdb ran MiXCR on the PCR reads. The sample carries roughly 300,000 distinct CDR3 sequences, 9.5% to 13% recorded once. The sequencing here drew on peripheral blood, taken 180 days after TCRalphabeta/CD19-depleted stem cell transplant. V and J are TRBV29-1 and TRBJ1-1, with D perhaps matching TRBD1 (5 bases). This clonotype was sampled from a male patient aged 2 to 10 who had a stem cell transplant for chronic granulomatous disease, so the T cells may come from the graft donor. Here the CDR3 reads CSVLGVGGTEAFF. The CDR3 coding sequence is TGCAGCGTTCTAGGGGTGGGAGGCACTGAAGCTTTCTTT.